One and the same sample provided the 26 T cell receptor beta chains below, sequenced in a study of blood T cell repertoires in COVID-19. TCRdb's table, derived via immunoSEQ multiplex PCR, lists solely in-frame clones and lacks some. Of some 160,000 clones listed, about 83% are singletons. Input material: peripheral blood. Every receptor here comes from a woman aged 65 to 85 who had recovered from COVID-19.

The V gene is TRBV4-1, the J gene TRBJ1-1, with D perhaps matching TRBD1 (5 bases). Trimming took off 0 bases at V and 0 bases at J, with 11 bases between the two ends. The CDR3 is 16 residues long. Per the germline V gene, CDR1 is MGHRA and CDR2 is YSYEKL. CDR3 region: CASSQDPRAMNTEAFF. DNA for the CDR3: TGCGCCAGCAGCCAAGATCCCAGGGCCATGAACACTGAAGCTTTCTTT.

The CDR3 sequence is CASSHLGEGTPYEQYF. The CDR3 bases are TGTGCCAGCAGCCACCTCGGGGAGGGGACTCCCTACGAGCAGTACTTC. The chain combines TRBV4-2 with TRBJ2-7; 7 bases line up with TRBD2. V gave up 3 bases and J gave up 2 bases; unmatched junction bases: 10. This CDR3 spans 16 amino acids. CDR1 is LGHNA, CDR2 YNFKEQ, per germline.

The chain has TRBV2 and TRBJ2-5, with 7 bases aligning to TRBD1. The V gene's germline CDR1 is SNHLY and CDR2 FYNNEI. The CDR3 runs to 14 residues. Unmatched junction bases numbered 4, after V lost 6 bases and J lost 0 bases. The CDR3: CASRRQGYQETQYF. The CDR3 DNA reads TGTGCCAGCAGAAGACAGGGCTACCAAGAGACCCAGTACTTC.

CDR3 coding DNA: TGCAGCGCCCGACAGGGGGCCCTGGCCTCCGGAAACACCATATATTTT. This encodes CSARQGALASGNTIYF. The V call is TRBV29-1, the J call TRBJ1-3, with TRBD1 identical over 10 bases. This CDR3 is 16 amino acids long. Germline CDR1 reads SQVTM; CDR2 reads ANQGSEA. V lost 7 bases, J lost 4 bases, and 13 bases stayed unmatched.

The J gene is TRBJ2-7, the V gene TRBV7-2; D is unclear. The CDR3 totals 12 residues. From germline, CDR1 is SGHTA and CDR2 FQGNSA. Trimming left V 5 bases short and J 6 bases short, with 11 bases between. CDR3: CASSPPLPEQYF. In nucleotides, the CDR3 is TGTGCCAGCAGCCCCCCCCTCCCCGAGCAGTACTTC.

The chain uses TRBV5-1 and TRBJ1-2; D is possibly TRBD1 (5 bases). Trimming cost V 5 bases and J 4 bases, with 12 bases left between them. This CDR3 region has 13 residues. Germline CDR1 reads SGHRS; CDR2 reads YFSETQ. The CDR3 loop is CASSPGQIYGYTF. As DNA, the CDR3 is TGCGCCAGCAGTCCAGGGCAGATCTATGGCTACACCTTC.

There are a few counts of this clone. This chain connects TRBV5-1 to TRBJ1-2, with D possibly matching TRBD1 (6 bases). CDR1 SGHRS and CDR2 YFSETQ come from the germline V gene. V shed 3 bases and J shed 0 bases, with 15 bases lying between them. The CDR3 has 16 amino acids. CDR3 protein: CASSWGQGLANYGYTF. The DNA of the CDR3 is TGCGCCAGCAGCTGGGGGCAGGGACTAGCTAACTATGGCTACACCTTC.

A single count supports this clone. The J gene is TRBJ1-3, the V gene TRBV18; D may be TRBD1 (6 bases). This CDR3 region has 16 residues. Deletions cut 3 bases from V and 4 bases from J, with 16 bases between. Per the germline V gene, CDR1 is KGHSH and CDR2 is LQKENI. The CDR3 nucleotides are TGTGCCAGCTCACCCTCCCAAACAGGGTCCGGAAACACCATATATTTT. This translates into CASSPSQTGSGNTIYF.

The chain uses TRBV28 and TRBJ2-3; D unclear. The CDR3 has 15 residues. The germline gives CDR1 MDHEN, CDR2 SYDVKM. Between the trimmed V and J ends, which lost 6 bases and 2 bases, there was a span of 15 bases. The CDR3 protein is CASRPPATLTDTQYF. CDR3 in DNA: TGTGCCAGCAGACCCCCAGCGACCCTCACAGATACGCAGTATTTT.

The chain links TRBV10-3 to TRBJ2-3; 12 bases line up with TRBD2. There are 16 residues in the CDR3. Trimming took 4 bases from V and 0 from J; bases not matched to a gene: 2. Germline CDR1 reads ENHRY; CDR2 reads SYGVKD. The CDR3 bases are TGTGCCATCAGTGTGGGACTAGCGGGTAGCACAGATACGCAGTATTTT. Translated: CAISVGLAGSTDTQYF.

This rearrangement joins TRBV30 to TRBJ1-1; tentatively, D is TRBD1 (6 bases). V was clipped by 4 bases and J by 7 bases, with 19 bases between them. Germline V lookup: CDR1 GTSNPN, CDR2 SVGIG (reference sequence). This CDR3 spans 14 amino acids. The CDR3: CAWILWGLGDEAFF. The CDR3 DNA follows: TGTGCCTGGATCCTTTGGGGGCTAGGGGATGAAGCTTTCTTT.

The chain uses TRBV5-1 and TRBJ1-4; D is uncertain. Per the germline V gene, CDR1 is SGHRS and CDR2 is YFSETQ. The V end lost 4 bases, the J end lost 8 bases, and 12 bases lay between the germline ends. This CDR3 contains 13 residues. CDR3 bases: TGCGCCAGCAGCCCACTAGGATACGAAAAACTGTTTTTT. It encodes CASSPLGYEKLFF.

The chain recombines TRBV6-5 with TRBJ1-4; TRBD1 is a possible D gene (5 bases). CDR1 is MNHEY, CDR2 SVGAGI, per germline. CDR3 length: 12 amino acids. DNA for the CDR3: TGTGCGTCAGGGTTGGCTAATGAAAAACTGTTTTTT. Protein sequence: CASGLANEKLFF.

The chain recombines TRBV2 with TRBJ1-1; possible D gene TRBD1, 5 bases. The germline CDR1 and CDR2 sequences are SNHLY and FYNNEI. The V and J ends lost 6 bases and 2 bases respectively, with 13 bases between them. This CDR3 has 14 amino acids. In DNA, the CDR3 is TGTGCCAGCAGGGAAACTACAGGTAACACTGAAGCTTTCTTT. Residues: CASRETTGNTEAFF.

The chain employs TRBV3-1 (or the pseudogene TRBV3-2) and TRBJ1-1, with D possibly being TRBD1 (5 bases). CDR3 length: 14 amino acids. Germline V gene data show CDR1 as LGHDT and CDR2 as YNNKEL (reference sequence). V gave up 2 bases and J gave up 3 bases, with 10 bases separating them. DNA of the CDR3: TGTGCCAGCAGCCAACCAGGGCGCGACACTGAAGCTTTCTTT. The encoded protein is CASSQPGRDTEAFF.

J is TRBJ1-2 and V is TRBV20-1; D not certain. CDR1 and CDR2 from the germline V gene are DFQATT and SNEGSKA (reference sequence). The CDR3 has 11 amino acids. V was shortened by 6 bases and J by 3 bases, with 8 bases between the two germline ends. The CDR3 region is CSANRDYGYTF. The CDR3 coding sequence is TGCAGTGCAAACCGGGACTATGGCTACACCTTC.

The chain employs TRBV29-1 and TRBJ1-2; D not certain. The V end lost 6 bases, the J end lost 8 bases, and 19 bases lay between the germline ends. This CDR3 spans 13 amino acids. Germline V lookup: CDR1 SQVTM, CDR2 ANQGSEA. The CDR3 DNA reads TGCAGCGTGGAAACTGTGTCGGAGGAGGGCTACACCTTC. Its translation: CSVETVSEEGYTF.

The chain is built from TRBV5-4 and TRBJ2-1, with no clear D. The CDR3 is 11 amino acids. Germline CDR1 is SGHNT and CDR2 is YYREEE (reference sequence). Trimming pared 3 bases from V and 10 bases from J, leaving 8 bases between. Here the CDR3 DNA reads TGTGCCAGCAGCTCGTATGTGGAGCAGTTCTTC. It is translated as CASSSYVEQFF.

This chain uses TRBV12-3 or TRBV12-4 with TRBJ2-3; 9 bases match TRBD1. CDR3 length: 13 amino acids. J was trimmed by 6 bases and V by 6 bases; bases with no gene match: 4. The CDR3 nucleotides read TGTGCCAGCAGGGGACAGGGTGCGGATACGCAGTATTTT. Its protein product is CASRGQGADTQYF.

The rearrangement links TRBV12-3 or TRBV12-4 to TRBJ1-5; D is perhaps TRBD1 (6 bases). The CDR3 spans 13 residues. With 3 bases removed from V and 7 bases from J, the gap between germline ends came to 10 bases. CDR3 coding DNA: TGTGCCAGCAGTTTCCGGGGGGCGCAGCCCCAGCATTTT. Amino acids: CASSFRGAQPQHF.

V gene TRBV7-3 combines with J gene TRBJ1-1; perhaps TRBD1 as D (5 bases). There are 13 residues in the CDR3. Trimming removed 10 bases at V and 5 bases at J, with 17 bases between. Germline V gene sequence: CDR1 SGHTA, CDR2 FQGTGA. The CDR3 DNA is TGTGCCACCTCGGGCGGGGGGTGGACTGAAGCTTTCTTT. Protein product: CATSGGGWTEAFF.

This clone was observed a single time. The chain recombines TRBV6-5 with TRBJ1-4; 7 bases map to TRBD1. CDR1 is MNHEY and CDR2 is SVGAGI in the germline V gene. This CDR3 is built from 15 residues. Trimming removed 5 bases from V and 4 bases from J; junction bases left unmatched: 7. The CDR3 nucleotides are TGTGCCAGCAGTACTAACAGGGGCCTTAATGAAAAACTGTTTTTT. Its protein product is CASSTNRGLNEKLFF.

The chain uses TRBV9 and TRBJ1-1; 8 positions match TRBD1. The CDR3 extends over 14 amino acids. Germline assignment: CDR1 SGDLS and CDR2 YYNGEE. Germline trimming cut 3 bases from V and 1 base from J; bases unmatched to any gene: 2. The CDR3 sequence is CASSATGANTEAFF. CDR3 bases: TGTGCCAGCAGCGCGACAGGGGCGAACACTGAAGCTTTCTTT.

The chain links TRBV5-5 to TRBJ1-1; D remains ambiguous. V was clipped by 4 bases and J by 1 base, with 11 bases between them. The CDR3 has 14 residues. Germline CDR1 and CDR2: SGHKS and YYEKEE (reference sequence). This CDR3 is CASSPGGGNTEAFF. Written as DNA, the CDR3 is TGTGCCAGCAGCCCCGGTGGAGGGAACACTGAAGCTTTCTTT.

The V and J genes are TRBV28 and TRBJ1-4; no reliable D call. The CDR3 contains 14 residues. Trimming took 3 bases from V and 3 from J, leaving 8 bases between them. The germline CDR1 and CDR2 sequences are MDHEN and SYDVKM. The DNA of the CDR3 is TGTGCCAGCAGTTTCCCAGCGGCTAATGAAAAACTGTTTTTT. This translates into CASSFPAANEKLFF.

The chain couples TRBV7-8 to TRBJ2-7, with D maybe TRBD2 (5 bases). Trimming removed 0 bases at V and 2 bases at J, with 20 bases between. The V gene's germline CDR1 is SGHVS and CDR2 FQNEAQ. This CDR3 region has 18 residues. The CDR3 reads CASSLALIGGSAPYEQYF. The CDR3 bases are TGTGCCAGCAGCTTAGCGCTAATTGGTGGTAGCGCGCCCTACGAGCAGTACTTC.